This T cell receptor (beta chain) is from a study of blood T cells in healthy people across ages. Germline assignment: CDR1 SGHTA and CDR2 FQGNSA. The V and J ends lost 5 bases and 2 bases, in that order; junction bases with no gene match: 4. The CDR3 is 14 residues long. This clonotype has ten or more counts. For the second PCR, which ran for roughly 7 to 11 cycles, a sample-barcoded 5' primer and a J-beta primer mix were used. Each cDNA molecule was tagged by a template-switch adaptor that had 12 random nucleotides. TCRdb ran MiXCR on the 5' RACE reads and lists one entry per CDR3 protein. The sample consists of some 1.6 million distinct CDR3 sequences, roughly a third of them appearing once.

The source of this sequence is a woman in her 30s in good health. The chain recombines TRBV7-2 with TRBJ2-7, with 9 bases that match TRBD2. Sequences were obtained from blood. In DNA form, the CDR3 reads TGTGCCAGCAGCCACCGCGGGGGGGCCTACGAGCAGTACTTC. Its protein product is CASSHRGGAYEQYF.